The 29 T cell receptor beta chains below come from one sample, sequenced in a study of T cell responses to AZD1222 COVID-19 vaccine. Some clones are missing from TCRdb's copy, which holds only in-frame ones; the method was immunoSEQ multiplex PCR. The top ten clones hold about 3% of a sample with 150,000 to 200,000 clones, 87% of them seen once. The material was peripheral blood, obtained on day 0 of AZD1222 vaccination. These receptor sequences come from an adult in good health.

The chain couples TRBV9 to TRBJ2-2; 14 bases map to TRBD2. The CDR3 has 15 amino acids. With V trimmed by 3 bases and J by 6 bases, 1 base remained unmatched. In germline, CDR1 is SGDLS, CDR2 YYNGEE. The CDR3 bases are TGTGCCAGCAGCGCGGGACTAGCGGGAGCCGGGGAGCTGTTTTTT. It codes for CASSAGLAGAGELFF. Drawing the rest from reference TRBV9 and TRBJ2-2, the complete variable domain is DSGVTQTPKHLITATGQRVTLRCSPRSGDLSVYWYQQSLDQGLQFLIQYYNGEERAKGNILERFSAQQFPDLHSELNLSSLELGDSALYFCASSAGLAGAGELFFGEGSRLTVL.

The chain couples TRBV27 to TRBJ1-1; D uncertain. There are 13 residues in the CDR3. Between the trimmed V and J ends, which lost 7 bases and 8 bases, there was a span of 17 bases. The germline V gene encodes CDR1 MNHEY and CDR2 SMNVEV (reference sequence). DNA for the CDR3: TGTGCCAGCAAACGGGCCCCTCATGTCGAAGCTTTCTTT. Translation: CASKRAPHVEAFF.

CDR3 sequence reads: CASSRDRGISGYTF. Here the CDR3 DNA reads TGTGCCAGCAGCCGGGACAGGGGCATAAGTGGCTACACCTTC. The chain combines TRBV5-4 with TRBJ1-2, with TRBD1 matching over 10 bases. Per the germline V gene, CDR1 is SGHNT and CDR2 is YYREEE (reference sequence). V lost 4 bases to trimming and J lost 7 bases; unmatched junction nucleotides: 7. The CDR3 is made up of 14 amino acids.

Here the CDR3 reads CASSLGGLAGQETQYF. The CDR3 coding sequence is TGTGCCAGCAGTTTAGGGGGACTAGCGGGACAAGAGACCCAGTACTTC. The V and J genes are TRBV28 and TRBJ2-5; 13 bases agree with TRBD2. CDR1 is MDHEN and CDR2 is SYDVKM in the germline V gene. There are 16 residues in the CDR3. The V and J ends lost 2 bases and 2 bases, in that order; junction bases with no gene match: 2. Based on the CDR3 plus reference TRBV28 and TRBJ2-5, the full variable domain is DVKVTQSSRYLVKRTGEKVFLECVQDMDHENMFWYRQDPGLGLRLIYFSYDVKMKEKGDIPEGYSVSREKKERFSLILESASTNQTSMYLCASSLGGLAGQETQYFGPGTRLLVL.

V gene TRBV7-6 combines with J gene TRBJ2-2; D is possibly TRBD2 (5 bases). The CDR3 covers 15 residues. Deletions cut 5 bases from V and 1 base from J, with 11 bases between. Germline assignment: CDR1 SGHVS and CDR2 FNYEAQ. DNA for the CDR3: TGTGCCAGCAGCGTTAGCGATAGGAACACCGGGGAGCTGTTTTTT. It encodes CASSVSDRNTGELFF.

This chain connects TRBV5-1 to TRBJ1-2; 9 nucleotides agree with TRBD1. J was trimmed by 7 bases and V by 4 bases; bases with no gene match: 11. Per germline, CDR1 SGHRS and CDR2 YFSETQ. This CDR3 has 15 residues. The CDR3: CASSTGGAKSFGYTF. For the CDR3, the DNA is TGCGCCAGCAGCACAGGGGGCGCGAAGTCCTTTGGCTACACCTTC.

The table lists this clone with a count of one. The chain is built from TRBV6-5 and TRBJ1-1; D gene uncertain. CDR3 length: 14 amino acids. Germline V gene data show CDR1 as MNHEY and CDR2 as SVGAGI. Between the trimmed V and J ends, which lost 6 bases and 4 bases, there was a span of 15 bases. The CDR3 coding sequence is TGTGCCAGCAGCGGGCAGCATGAAAGCACTGAAGCTTTCTTT. It yields the protein CASSGQHESTEAFF.

CDR3 DNA: TGCGCCAGCAGCCGGAATTCAGGCTACGAGCAGTACTTC. Translation: CASSRNSGYEQYF. The chain couples TRBV5-1 to TRBJ2-7; unclear D gene. V was cut by 4 bases and J by 3 bases, with 11 bases left in between. Germline CDR1 reads SGHRS; CDR2 reads YFSETQ. The CDR3 runs 13 residues.

The chain combines TRBV5-6 with TRBJ2-7; 9 nucleotides match TRBD2. This CDR3 is built from 15 residues. V shed 3 bases, J shed 1 base, and the junction held 5 bases outside the gene matches. Germline V gene sequence: CDR1 SGHDT, CDR2 YYEEEE. CDR3 coding DNA: TGTGCCAGCAGCTCACAAAGCGGGAGGTCCTACGAGCAGTACTTC. Protein: CASSSQSGRSYEQYF.

As for this clone: One end of the junction is discordant with germline, which a read error may explain. The rearrangement uses TRBV12-5 and TRBJ2-7; D is ambiguous. The length of the CDR3 is 12 residues. Germline-derived CDR1 and CDR2 are LGHNT and FRNRAP. CDR3 sequence (DNA): TGTGCTAGTGGTGCCCATGGGTCAGCGAATCACTTC. It encodes CASGAHGSANHF.

The rearrangement joins TRBV4-1 to TRBJ1-5; tentative D call: TRBD1 (6 bases). The length of the CDR3 is 14 residues. Germline lookup yields CDR1 MGHRA and CDR2 YSYEKL. The V gene lost 0 bases and the J gene lost 7 bases, with 10 bases spanning the gap. DNA for the CDR3: TGCGCCAGCAGCCAAGACTACAGGGACCAGCCCCAGCATTTT. Translating gives CASSQDYRDQPQHF.

V gene TRBV7-9 combines with J gene TRBJ2-1; 10 positions agree with TRBD2. The CDR3 loop spans 15 amino acids. With 8 bases clipped from V and 2 bases from J, the junction kept 6 bases outside the gene matches. Germline V gene data show CDR1 as SEHNR and CDR2 as FQNEAQ (reference sequence). The CDR3 sequence: CASGVSGRAYNEQFF. CDR3 sequence (DNA): TGTGCCAGCGGAGTGAGCGGGAGGGCCTACAATGAGCAGTTCTTC.

V and J are TRBV5-1 and TRBJ2-3; 10 nucleotides align to TRBD2. The CDR3 extends over 14 amino acids. Germline CDR1 reads SGHRS; CDR2 reads YFSETQ. V trimming: 5 bases; J trimming: 2 bases; junction bases outside the gene matches: 2. This chain's CDR3 is CASRLAGITDTQYF. The CDR3 DNA sequence: TGCGCCAGCAGACTAGCGGGAATCACAGATACGCAGTATTTT.

This chain joins TRBV10-3 and TRBJ2-7; D is ambiguous. The CDR3 spans 12 residues. V dropped 4 bases and J dropped 4 bases, with 8 bases sitting between them. CDR1 ENHRY and CDR2 SYGVKD come from the germline V gene. CDR3 amino acids: CAISARDYEQYF. The CDR3 coding sequence is TGTGCCATCAGTGCTAGGGATTACGAGCAGTACTTC.

The rearrangement joins TRBV9 to TRBJ2-7; a possible D gene is TRBD2 (5 bases). Trimming cost V 0 bases and J 3 bases, with 13 bases left between them. This CDR3 contains 15 residues. CDR1 and CDR2 from the germline V gene are SGDLS and YYNGEE. CDR3 in DNA: TGTGCCAGCAGCGTAGGGAGCGGACTCTTCTACGAGCAGTACTTC. Encoded protein: CASSVGSGLFYEQYF. Based on the CDR3 plus reference TRBV9 and TRBJ2-7, the full variable domain is DSGVTQTPKHLITATGQRVTLRCSPRSGDLSVYWYQQSLDQGLQFLIQYYNGEERAKGNILERFSAQQFPDLHSELNLSSLELGDSALYFCASSVGSGLFYEQYFGPGTRLTVT.

The rearrangement uses TRBV19 and TRBJ2-7; 8 nucleotides match TRBD1. Germline-derived CDR1 and CDR2 are LNHDA and SQIVND (reference sequence). The CDR3 consists of 15 residues. The ends lost 4 bases at V and 0 bases at J; junction bases unmatched: 5. DNA of the CDR3: TGTGCCAGTAGTAACGGACAGGGAGGCTCCTACGAGCAGTACTTC. The encoded protein is CASSNGQGGSYEQYF.

V usage is TRBV3-1 (or the pseudogene TRBV3-2) and J usage is TRBJ2-2; 11 bases fit TRBD2. The germline gives CDR1 LGHDT, CDR2 YNNKEL (reference sequence). This CDR3 has 17 residues. After removal of 0 bases from V and 7 bases from J, the junction contained 7 bases not matched to a gene. Here the CDR3 reads CASSQDPRLAGFGELFF. The CDR3 region has the DNA TGTGCCAGCAGCCAAGATCCGCGACTAGCGGGATTCGGGGAGCTGTTTTTT.

This rearrangement joins TRBV7-9 to TRBJ1-2, with D unresolved. V shed 0 bases and J shed 3 bases, with 14 bases lying between them. This CDR3 region has 16 residues. CDR1 is SEHNR and CDR2 is FQNEAQ in the germline V gene (reference sequence). CDR3 region: CASSLASDLGYYGYTF. In DNA, the CDR3 is TGTGCCAGCAGCTTAGCGTCGGATCTGGGTTACTATGGCTACACCTTC.

This clone has more than one count but fewer than ten. The chain has TRBV3-1 (or the pseudogene TRBV3-2) and TRBJ2-1; tentative D call: TRBD1 (6 bases). V lost 5 bases and J lost 0, with 14 bases in between. Germline V gene data show CDR1 as LGHDT and CDR2 as YNNKEL (reference sequence). This CDR3 region has 16 residues. In DNA, the CDR3 is TGTGCCAGCAGCTTAAGGGGGATTAGCTCCTACAATGAGCAGTTCTTC. Encoded protein: CASSLRGISSYNEQFF.

The chain carries TRBV6-5 and TRBJ2-5, with 7 nucleotides matching TRBD2. After removal of 8 bases from V and 5 bases from J, the junction contained 11 bases not matched to a gene. The germline V gene encodes CDR1 MNHEY and CDR2 SVGAGI. The length of the CDR3 is 14 residues. CDR3 sequence (DNA): TGTGCCAGCGCCTCGGGGGGAATTGGGGAGACCCAGTACTTC. This sequence encodes CASASGGIGETQYF.

J is TRBJ2-2 and V is TRBV19, with unresolved D. The germline gives CDR1 LNHDA, CDR2 SQIVND (reference sequence). Trimming shortened V by 0 bases and J by 6 bases, and 8 bases separated the two germline ends. The CDR3 consists of 14 residues. CDR3 nucleotide sequence: TGTGCCAGTAGTATAGAGGCGACTGCCGGGGAGCTGTTTTTT. This gives the protein CASSIEATAGELFF.

The chain carries TRBV6-1 and TRBJ2-5; 8 bases map to TRBD1. Germline V gene lookup returns CDR1 MNHNS and CDR2 SASEGT. V trimming: 0 bases; J trimming: 5 bases; junction bases outside the gene matches: 5. CDR3 length: 15 amino acids. The CDR3 sequence is CASSEARQGLETQYF. The CDR3 DNA is TGTGCCAGCAGTGAAGCGCGACAGGGGTTGGAGACCCAGTACTTC.

This chain uses TRBV6-5 with TRBJ1-2; maybe TRBD1 (6 bases). The V end was cut by 10 bases, the J end by 12 bases, with 18 bases between. This CDR3 contains 11 residues. Per germline, CDR1 MNHEY and CDR2 SVGAGI. The CDR3 reads CATGGQRGNTF. In DNA form, the CDR3 reads TGTGCCACCGGGGGCCAACGAGGGAACACCTTC.

This clone was counted a single time. V is TRBV11-3 and J is TRBJ2-1, with 16 nucleotides matching TRBD2. Germline values: CDR1 SGHNT, CDR2 YENEEA. The CDR3 covers 15 residues. J lost 7 bases, V lost 4 bases, and 1 base had no gene match. CDR3: CASSSGLAGGNEQFF. CDR3 DNA: TGTGCCAGCAGCTCGGGACTAGCGGGAGGGAATGAGCAGTTCTTC. Using reference TRBV11-3 and TRBJ2-1 for the parts outside the CDR3, the full variable domain is EAGVVQSPRYKIIEKKQPVAFWCNPISGHNTLYWYLQNLGQGPELLIRYENEEAVDDSQLPKDRFSAERLKGVDSTLKIQPAELGDSAVYLCASSSGLAGGNEQFFGPGTRLTVL.

This clone was found once. This rearrangement joins TRBV29-1 to TRBJ1-1; D may be TRBD1 (6 bases). The CDR3 totals 15 residues. Germline loops: CDR1 SQVTM, CDR2 ANQGSEA. Trimming left V 7 bases short and J 0 bases short, with 18 bases between. CDR3 amino acids: CSAEGWRGLNTEAFF. The CDR3, as DNA: TGCAGCGCGGAGGGGTGGCGGGGGCTGAACACTGAAGCTTTCTTT.

V is TRBV29-1 and J is TRBJ2-7, with 7 bases lining up with TRBD1. J was trimmed by 0 bases and V by 6 bases; bases with no gene match: 17. CDR3 length equals 17 residues. Germline V CDR1 and CDR2: SQVTM, ANQGSEA. The CDR3 here is CSVGIRDSDTYSYEQYF. The DNA for the CDR3 is TGCAGCGTGGGTATACGGGACAGTGATACTTACTCCTACGAGCAGTACTTC.

This chain uses TRBV2 with TRBJ1-4; D perhaps matches TRBD1 (6 bases). There are 14 residues in the CDR3. V was cut by 7 bases and J by 8 bases, with 17 bases left in between. Germline CDR1 reads SNHLY; CDR2 reads FYNNEI. This CDR3 reads CASNGDRLREKLFF. In nucleotides, the CDR3 is TGTGCCAGCAACGGAGACAGGCTGCGGGAAAAACTGTTTTTT.

The chain recombines TRBV12-3 or TRBV12-4 with TRBJ2-6; unclear D gene. V lost 2 bases and J 2 bases, leaving 1 base between the germline ends. The CDR3 loop spans 13 amino acids. CDR3 nucleotides: TGTGCCAGCAGTTTAACTGGGGCCAACGTCCTGACTTTC. As protein: CASSLTGANVLTF.

The gene calls are TRBV5-4 and TRBJ2-2, with D uncertain. The CDR3 totals 14 residues. V dropped 5 bases and J dropped 8 bases, with 16 bases sitting between them. CDR1 is SGHNT, CDR2 YYREEE, per germline (reference sequence). The CDR3: CASSSIASTGELFF. Here the CDR3 DNA reads TGTGCCAGCAGTTCGATCGCCTCGACGGGGGAGCTGTTTTTT. Complete variable domain (other parts from reference TRBV5-4 and TRBJ2-2): ETGVTQSPTHLIKTRGQQVTLRCSSQSGHNTVSWYQQALGQGPQFIFQYYREEENGRGNFPPRFSGLQFPNYSSELNVNALELDDSALYLCASSSIASTGELFFGEGSRLTVL.